The 23 T cell receptor beta chains presented below share a single source sample, sequenced in a study of blood T cell repertoires in COVID-19 (dated by TCRdb to about 2020). Library generation was performed with the immunoSEQ multiplex PCR assay. Entries here come from immuneACCESS through TCRdb and include only in-frame sequences with V and J called. Some clones fail to appear in such tables; in the studies checked, an unresolved V gene covers under half of the shortfall, and the cause of the remainder is unknown. The sample has roughly 350,000 clones on record, 85% to 90% of them singletons. The ten largest clonotypes hold under 4.5% of the sample. Sequenced sample: peripheral blood. Receptor source: a woman in her 50s with active or convalescent COVID-19.

The rearrangement links TRBV3-1 (or the pseudogene TRBV3-2) to TRBJ1-3, with D possibly being TRBD1 (5 bases). This CDR3 contains 13 residues. Germline-derived CDR1 and CDR2 are LGHDT and YNNKEL (reference sequence). V lost 0 bases to trimming and J lost 9 bases, with 9 bases between them. The CDR3 is CASSQEAGRTIYF. In DNA, the CDR3 is TGTGCCAGCAGCCAAGAGGCGGGGCGCACCATATATTTT.

The chain is built from TRBV6-5 and TRBJ1-3; D is uncertain. V lost 7 bases and J lost 3, with 10 bases in between. CDR3 size: 13 residues. CDR1 is MNHEY and CDR2 is SVGAGI in the germline V gene. This chain's CDR3 is CASTWPYGNTIYF. For the CDR3, the DNA is TGTGCCAGCACCTGGCCTTATGGAAACACCATATATTTT.

The rearrangement uses TRBV29-1 and TRBJ2-3; a weak D match, TRBD2 (6 bases). Germline V gene lookup returns CDR1 SQVTM and CDR2 ANQGSEA. V was pared by 7 bases and J by 0 bases, with 23 bases between. CDR3 size: 17 residues. The CDR3 nucleotides are TGCAGCGCCGGTCTTTTGGGAGGCCAAGCTAGCACAGATACGCAGTATTTT. It translates to CSAGLLGGQASTDTQYF.

V usage is TRBV28 and J usage is TRBJ2-7; 7 bases are shared with TRBD2. The CDR3 covers 13 residues. Germline trimming cut 5 bases from V and 4 bases from J; bases unmatched to any gene: 5. Germline CDR1 MDHEN, CDR2 SYDVKM. This CDR3 is CASSPGLVYEQYF. The DNA for the CDR3 is TGTGCCAGCAGTCCAGGACTAGTTTACGAGCAGTACTTC.

The chain links TRBV15 to TRBJ1-6; D gene unclear. Germline lookup yields CDR1 LNHNV and CDR2 YYDKDF (reference sequence). Trimming left V 7 bases short and J 14 bases short, with 18 bases between. This CDR3 has 13 amino acids. CDR3 nucleotides: TGTGCCACCACCCGGGAACCCGATTATACCCTCCACTTT. It yields the protein CATTREPDYTLHF. Full variable domain (rest looked up from reference TRBV15 and TRBJ1-6): DAMVIQNPRYQVTQFGKPVTLSCSQTLNHNVMYWYQQKSSQAPKLLFHYYDKDFNNEADTPDNFQSRRPNTSFCFLDIRSPGLGDTAMYLCATTREPDYTLHFGNGTRLTVT.

The rearrangement uses TRBV6-6 and TRBJ2-4, with TRBD2 matching 14 bases. Germline CDR1 is MNHNY and CDR2 is SVGAGI (reference sequence). This CDR3 is 18 amino acids long. The ends lost 5 bases at V and 0 bases at J; junction bases unmatched: 6. Here the CDR3 reads CASSQTSGRGGAKNIQYF. The CDR3 DNA reads TGTGCCAGCAGTCAGACTAGCGGGAGGGGTGGAGCCAAAAACATTCAGTACTTC.

The CDR3 spells CASSNGQGADTQYF. The CDR3 region has the DNA TGTGCCAGCAGTAATGGACAGGGAGCAGATACGCAGTATTTT. The rearrangement uses TRBV2 and TRBJ2-3; 8 nucleotides line up with TRBD1. This CDR3 is built from 14 residues. The V gene's germline CDR1 is SNHLY and CDR2 FYNNEI. The ends lost 5 bases at V and 4 bases at J; junction bases unmatched: 5.

The J gene is TRBJ2-1, the V gene TRBV3-1 (or the pseudogene TRBV3-2); TRBD1 agrees at 9 bases. Germline assignment: CDR1 LGHDT and CDR2 YNNKEL (reference sequence). The CDR3 is 15 amino acids. The junction had 4 bases not matched to a gene; V was cut back by 1 base and J by 6 bases. CDR3 sequence: CASSQGRGQGNEQFF. The DNA of the CDR3 is TGTGCCAGCAGCCAAGGTCGGGGACAGGGCAATGAGCAGTTCTTC.

This chain joins TRBV19 and TRBJ2-5; tentatively, D is TRBD2 (5 bases). The V end was cut by 4 bases, the J end by 3 bases, with 9 bases between. The CDR3 runs to 13 residues. Germline lookup yields CDR1 LNHDA and CDR2 SQIVND (reference sequence). The CDR3 reads CASSRSSKETQYF. CDR3 nucleotides: TGTGCCAGTAGTAGATCTAGCAAAGAGACCCAGTACTTC.

The chain links TRBV9 to TRBJ1-1; no definite D call. CDR1 is SGDLS and CDR2 is YYNGEE in the germline V gene. Between the trimmed V and J ends, which lost 0 bases and 0 bases, there was a span of 9 bases. This CDR3 has 15 amino acids. CDR3 loop: CASSVDAGMNTEAFF. In DNA form, the CDR3 reads TGTGCCAGCAGCGTAGATGCGGGAATGAACACTGAAGCTTTCTTT.

The V gene is TRBV5-4, the J gene TRBJ1-2, with 7 positions matching TRBD1. J lost 8 bases, V lost 4 bases, and 8 bases had no gene match. The CDR3 sequence is 13 residues long. The germline V gene has CDR1 SGHNT and CDR2 YYREEE (reference sequence). Here the CDR3 DNA reads TGTGCCAGCAGCGACGGACAGGCTTACGGCTACACCTTC. Protein: CASSDGQAYGYTF.

Note on this clone: Additional DNA sequences in this sample encode the identical CDR3. The chain couples TRBV12-3 or TRBV12-4 to TRBJ2-7; D possibly corresponds to TRBD1 (6 bases). Trimming shortened V by 3 bases and J by 4 bases, and 7 bases separated the two germline ends. The CDR3 consists of 12 residues. CDR3 sequence: CASSFQGYEQYF. CDR3 sequence (DNA): TGTGCCAGCAGTTTCCAGGGGTACGAGCAGTACTTC.

This clone is a singleton in its sample. This chain connects TRBV7-2 to TRBJ2-1; D may be TRBD2 (6 bases). From germline, CDR1 is SGHTA and CDR2 FQGNSA. The CDR3 has 15 amino acids. The V and J ends lost 1 base and 8 bases respectively, with 15 bases between them. CDR3 in DNA: TGTGCCAGCAGCTTAGTAGCGGCGACCAGGGATGAGCAGTTCTTC. Its protein product is CASSLVAATRDEQFF. Full variable domain (missing parts from reference TRBV7-2 and TRBJ2-1): GAGVSQSPSNKVTEKGKDVELRCDPISGHTALYWYRQSLGQGLEFLIYFQGNSAPDKSGLPSDRFSAERTGGSVSTLTIQRTQQEDSAVYLCASSLVAATRDEQFFGPGTRLTVL.

J is TRBJ2-7 and V is TRBV5-1; 11 bases are shared with TRBD2. From germline, CDR1 is SGHRS and CDR2 YFSETQ. The CDR3 covers 17 residues. V lost 0 bases and J lost 3; bases outside the gene matches: 8. This CDR3 reads CASSLAASGGKNYEQYF. CDR3 coding DNA: TGCGCCAGCAGCTTGGCGGCTAGCGGGGGGAAAAACTACGAGCAGTACTTC.

The genes are TRBV10-3 and TRBJ2-7, with TRBD1 identical over 8 bases. Per the germline V gene, CDR1 is ENHRY and CDR2 is SYGVKD. The CDR3 contains 13 residues. J lost 2 bases, V lost 4 bases, and 1 base had no gene match. CDR3 in amino acids: CAISAGQAYEQYF. For the CDR3, the DNA is TGTGCCATCAGTGCGGGACAGGCCTACGAGCAGTACTTC.

As DNA, the CDR3 is TGTGCCAGCAGTGGGACAGGGGGCGCTGGGGCCAACGTCCTGACTTTC. Translating gives CASSGTGGAGANVLTF. This chain joins TRBV6-4 and TRBJ2-6; 11 bases line up with TRBD1. This CDR3 contains 16 residues. J was trimmed by 2 bases and V by 4 bases; bases with no gene match: 1. Germline V CDR1 and CDR2: MRHNA, SNTAGT.

The chain couples TRBV7-9 to TRBJ1-1; D might be TRBD1 (6 bases). The CDR3 is made up of 13 amino acids. Germline V gene sequence: CDR1 SEHNR, CDR2 FQNEAQ (reference sequence). V lost 1 base and J 4 bases, leaving 7 bases between the germline ends. The CDR3 DNA reads TGTGCCAGCAGCTTAGAGGACAGCACTGAAGCTTTCTTT. It is translated as CASSLEDSTEAFF. Complete variable domain (other parts from reference TRBV7-9 and TRBJ1-1): DTGVSQNPRHKITKRGQNVTFRCDPISEHNRLYWYRQTLGQGPEFLTYFQNEAQLEKSRLLSDRFSAERPKGSFSTLEIQRTEQGDSAMYLCASSLEDSTEAFFGQGTRLTVV.

The rearrangement joins TRBV11-2 to TRBJ2-5; 8 bases match TRBD2. CDR3 size: 14 residues. The V and J ends lost 3 bases and 3 bases, in that order; junction bases with no gene match: 3. Germline CDR1 and CDR2: SGHAT and FQNNGV. CDR3 nucleotide sequence: TGTGCCAGCAGCTTTGAAGCGGGAGAAGAGACCCAGTACTTC. Its translation is CASSFEAGEETQYF.

This chain links TRBV4-3 with TRBJ2-7, with a tentative D call TRBD1 (5 bases). The CDR3 is made up of 14 amino acids. CDR1 and CDR2 (germline): LGHNA, YSLEER. Trimming removed 2 bases from V and 4 bases from J, with 12 bases in between. CDR3 nucleotides: TGCGCCAGCAGCCAATCCAGGGTGGGGTACGAGCAGTACTTC. Translating gives CASSQSRVGYEQYF.

CDR3 residues: CASSLSAGGLLSDTQYF. The CDR3, as DNA: TGTGCCAGCAGCTTATCAGCGGGGGGCCTTCTTTCAGATACGCAGTATTTT. The rearrangement uses TRBV7-6 and TRBJ2-3; TRBD2 agrees at 9 bases. Germline V lookup: CDR1 SGHVS, CDR2 FNYEAQ. The CDR3 length is 17 residues. Unmatched junction bases numbered 10, after V lost 2 bases and J lost 4 bases.

This rearrangement joins TRBV30 to TRBJ2-1; the match to TRBD2 covers 8 bases. The CDR3 totals 14 residues. The trim removed 4 bases at V and 4 bases at J, leaving 6 bases unmatched. Germline lookup yields CDR1 GTSNPN and CDR2 SVGIG (reference sequence). The chain's CDR3 is CAWTREGTYNEQFF. The DNA for the CDR3 is TGTGCCTGGACCCGGGAGGGGACTTACAATGAGCAGTTCTTC. The whole variable domain, filled in from reference TRBV30 and TRBJ2-1, reads SQTIHQWPATLVQPVGSPLSLECTVEGTSNPNLYWYRQAAGRGLQLLFYSVGIGQISSEVPQNLSASRPQDRQFILSSKKLLLSDSGFYLCAWTREGTYNEQFFGPGTRLTVL.

This rearrangement joins TRBV7-2 to TRBJ1-1, with TRBD1 as a possible D gene (6 bases). CDR1 SGHTA and CDR2 FQGNSA come from the germline V gene. The CDR3 consists of 14 residues. Trimming took off 9 bases at V and 2 bases at J, with 16 bases between the two ends. In DNA, the CDR3 is TGTGCCAGTCAGTTCGGGACACCAAACACTGAAGCTTTCTTT. Its protein product is CASQFGTPNTEAFF.

The V gene is TRBV28, the J gene TRBJ2-7; D is perhaps TRBD2 (6 bases). The CDR3 is 13 residues long. Deletions cut 6 bases from V and 7 bases from J, with 16 bases between. Per germline, CDR1 MDHEN and CDR2 SYDVKM. The CDR3 region is CASRVGGEVEQYF. The CDR3 DNA reads as TGTGCCAGCAGGGTTGGAGGGGAAGTGGAGCAGTACTTC.